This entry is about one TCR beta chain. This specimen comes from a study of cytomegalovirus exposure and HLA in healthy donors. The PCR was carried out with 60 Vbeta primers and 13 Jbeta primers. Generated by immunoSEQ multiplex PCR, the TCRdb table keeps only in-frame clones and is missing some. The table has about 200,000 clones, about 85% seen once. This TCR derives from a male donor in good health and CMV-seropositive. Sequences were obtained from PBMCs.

CDR3 nucleotides: TGTGCCAGTAGTCCAGGAGGACTAGCGGAAGAGACCCAGTACTTC. Translated, it gives CASSPGGLAEETQYF. This rearrangement joins TRBV19 to TRBJ2-5, with 10 bases identical to TRBD2. V dropped 5 bases and J dropped 3; count of bases not matched to a gene: 6. The germline gives CDR1 LNHDA, CDR2 SQIVND (reference sequence). The CDR3 consists of 15 residues.